This T cell receptor beta chain came from a study of T-cell memory formation after mild COVID-19. Study results and caveats: Mainly in CM and EM were contracting CD4+ clones; CD8+ were in EMRA.

In TCRdb, the 5' RACE reads were re-called with MiXCR into one record per CDR3 protein. The repertoire holds about 320,000 distinct CDR3 sequences, with 13% to 15% as singletons. This clonotype was seen many times. Its antigen is not known. Trimming cost V 2 bases and J 6 bases, with 10 bases left between them. Germline loops: CDR1 SGHRS, CDR2 YFSETQ. The CDR3 length is 13 residues. The sequenced sample was PBMCs or a T cell subset sorted from them (not recorded which). The chain has TRBV5-1 and TRBJ2-3, with a tentative D call TRBD2 (6 bases). This TCR was sampled from a young man who had mild COVID-19 (a few samples of this study predate the infection). Cell type and time point are not known. For the CDR3, the DNA is TGCGCCAGCAGCTTCCCGGGGGATGATACGCAGTATTTT. It encodes CASSFPGDDTQYF.